A selection of T cell receptor beta chains follows, all from one sample in a study of T-cell memory formation after mild COVID-19. TCRdb re-analysed the 5' RACE reads in MiXCR, keeping a single row per CDR3 protein. The sample contains fewer than 110,000 distinct CDR3 sequences, under 15% of which appear only once. The sequenced sample consisted of PBMCs or a T cell subset sorted from them (not recorded which). Receptor source: a man younger than 35 who had mild COVID-19 (a few samples of this study predate the infection). Cell type and time point are not known. The CDR3 runs from the conserved cysteine through the conserved F or W. D genes are given only for firm matches. For some rows the clone size is stated as once, few or many, or as a class when expanded; others skip it.

TRBV2	TRBD1	TRBJ1-4	few	TGTGCCAGCAGTGTCACAGGGGGCATGCGGGAAAAACTGTTTTTT	CASSVTGGMREKLFF
TRBV23-1	TRBD1	TRBJ1-4	-	TGCGCCAGCAGTCAAATCCCAGGGGGACCGGAGGGTGAAAAACTGTTTTTT	CASSQIPGGPEGEKLFF
TRBV4-2	-	TRBJ2-5	-	TGTGCCAGCAGCCAAGAATTGGCAGACCAAGAGACCCAGTACTTC	CASSQELADQETQYF
TRBV12-3/TRBV12-4	-	TRBJ2-3	many	TGTGCCAGCAGTTTGCCGGCGGATACGCAGTATTTT	CASSLPADTQYF
TRBV29-1	-	TRBJ2-1	few	TGCAGCGTTGAAGATCAAACAGACTACAATGAGCAGTTCTTC	CSVEDQTDYNEQFF
TRBV4-3	-	TRBJ1-4	-	TGCGCCAGCAGCCAAGGGCAGTTAAATGAAAAACTGTTTTTT	CASSQGQLNEKLFF
TRBV4-1	TRBD1	TRBJ2-7	-	TGCGCCAGCGGCTACAGGGGATCCTACGAGCAGTACTTC	CASGYRGSYEQYF
TRBV20-1	-	TRBJ2-7	-	TGCAGTGCTAAGGAGGACTCCTACGAGCAGTACTTC	CSAKEDSYEQYF
TRBV7-8	-	TRBJ2-3	few	TGTGCCAGCAGCTTTACCGCCATAGCCACCGGGGGCACAGATACGCAGTATTTT	CASSFTAIATGGTDTQYF
TRBV12-3/TRBV12-4	TRBD2	TRBJ2-2	-	TGTGCCAGCAACCAGCGGGGGGGGAACACCGGGGAGCTGTTTTTT	CASNQRGGNTGELFF
TRBV20-1	TRBD2	TRBJ2-7	few	TGCAGTGCCTATCTAGCGGGGGCCTCCTACGAGCAGTACTTC	CSAYLAGASYEQYF
TRBV6-5	-	TRBJ1-6	few	TGTGCCAGCAGTTGGGGGTGGGATTCACCCCTCCACTTT	CASSWGWDSPLHF
TRBV24-1	-	TRBJ2-5	few	TGTGCCACCAGTGATTTGGAGGGGCTCGAAGAGACCCAGTACTTC	CATSDLEGLEETQYF
TRBV24-1	TRBD1	TRBJ2-1	-	TGTGCCACCAGTGATATCGCCTCCGGGACAGGGGGCAATGAGCAGTTCTTC	CATSDIASGTGGNEQFF
TRBV7-8	-	TRBJ1-1	-	TGTGCCAGCAGCCTCGGACAGACCACTGAAGCTTTCTTT	CASSLGQTTEAFF
TRBV7-7	TRBD2	TRBJ2-3	many	TGTGCTAGCAGCTACGCAGCGGGGGGCACAGATACGCAGTATTTT	CASSYAAGGTDTQYF
TRBV15	-	TRBJ2-7	-	TGTGCCACCAGCAGATCACTCTCCTACGAGCAGTACTTC	CATSRSLSYEQYF
TRBV28	-	TRBJ1-3	few	TGTGCCAGCAGCCTCGATCCCTCTGGAAACACCATATATTTT	CASSLDPSGNTIYF
TRBV15	-	TRBJ2-3	-	TGTGCCACCTGCTTGGGGGGTGCGGCAGATACGCAGTATTTT	CATCLGGAADTQYF
TRBV7-9	-	TRBJ2-2	-	TGTGCCAGCAGCTTAGAGGGAGTACGGTCTCGGACCGGGGAGCTGTTTTTT	CASSLEGVRSRTGELFF
TRBV5-4	TRBD2	TRBJ2-1	-	TGTGCCAGCAGCCGAAATCTAGCGGGGGACAAGTACAATGAGCAGTTCTTC	CASSRNLAGDKYNEQFF